This is a list of T cell receptor beta chains from one sample in a study of T cell changes during pregnancy in multiple sclerosis. Assay used: immunoSEQ multiplex PCR; TCRdb lists only in-frame clones, some missing. The sample yields about 58,000 clones, roughly nine tenths seen once. The material was CD4+ T cells from peripheral blood mononuclear cells, obtained after pregnancy. All receptors come from a female donor in good health, enrolled as a control in a pregnancy study. The CDR3 runs from the conserved cysteine through the conserved F or W. A D gene is named only where the DNA matches it firmly. Some rows have no size entry. The others give once, few or many, or a class for an expanded clone.

j_gene: TRBJ1-1
v_gene: TRBV5-1
d_gene: -
abundance: few
CDR3nt: TGCGCCAGCAGCTTGGTACAGGCTAACACTGAAGCTTTCTTT
CDR3aa: CASSLVQANTEAFF

j_gene: TRBJ2-1
v_gene: TRBV6-1
d_gene: -
abundance: once
CDR3nt: TGTGCCAGCAGAGCAGGGGATTACAATGAGCAGTTCTTC
CDR3aa: CASRAGDYNEQFF

j_gene: TRBJ2-7
v_gene: TRBV5-6
d_gene: TRBD1
abundance: -
CDR3nt: TGTGCCAGCAGCTTTCCCCCTTTCGGGACAGGTTACTACGAGCAGTACTTC
CDR3aa: CASSFPPFGTGYYEQYF

j_gene: TRBJ1-2
v_gene: TRBV30
d_gene: -
abundance: -
CDR3nt: TGTGCCTGGAGTGTACACAGGGAAAGTGGCTACACCTTC
CDR3aa: CAWSVHRESGYTF

j_gene: TRBJ2-1
v_gene: TRBV30
d_gene: TRBD1
abundance: once
CDR3nt: TGTGCTCAGGCAGGGGGCGCCTTAGGAAATGAGCAGTTCTTC
CDR3aa: CAQAGGALGNEQFF

j_gene: TRBJ1-2
v_gene: TRBV7-8
d_gene: -
abundance: once
CDR3nt: TGTGCCAGCAGCGAACTGATGGACAGATTTGGTGGCTACACCTTC
CDR3aa: CASSELMDRFGGYTF

j_gene: TRBJ2-5
v_gene: TRBV5-1
d_gene: TRBD2
abundance: -
CDR3nt: TGCGCCAGCAGCTTTTTTAGCGGGGGGGAACAGACCCAGTACTTC
CDR3aa: CASSFFSGGEQTQYF

j_gene: TRBJ2-1
v_gene: TRBV16
d_gene: TRBD2
abundance: -
CDR3nt: TGTGCCAGCAGCCAAGATAGAGTCCTACTAGCGGGGGGTTACAATGAGCAGTTCTTC
CDR3aa: CASSQDRVLLAGGYNEQFF

j_gene: TRBJ1-6
v_gene: TRBV7-9
d_gene: TRBD1
abundance: -
CDR3nt: TGTGCCAGCAGCTCGGGACAGGTTAATTCACCCCTCCACTTT
CDR3aa: CASSSGQVNSPLHF

j_gene: TRBJ1-4
v_gene: TRBV2
d_gene: -
abundance: -
CDR3nt: TGTGCCAGCGACACAGGGCGCACTGAAAAACTGTTTTTT
CDR3aa: CASDTGRTEKLFF

j_gene: TRBJ1-2
v_gene: TRBV5-1
d_gene: TRBD1
abundance: -
CDR3nt: TGCGCCACCCAAAATTCAGGGGGCGCCGGGGGCTACACCTTC
CDR3aa: CATQNSGGAGGYTF

j_gene: TRBJ2-1
v_gene: TRBV19
d_gene: TRBD2
abundance: -
CDR3nt: TGTGCCAGTAGTGCCTCTAGCGGGGGGTCATACAATGAGCAGTTCTTC
CDR3aa: CASSASSGGSYNEQFF

j_gene: TRBJ1-5
v_gene: TRBV11-1
d_gene: -
abundance: -
CDR3nt: TGTGCCAGCAGCCTAACGGGATGGGATGAGCCCCAGCATTTT
CDR3aa: CASSLTGWDEPQHF

j_gene: TRBJ2-3
v_gene: TRBV4-3
d_gene: TRBD2
abundance: once
CDR3nt: TGCGCCAGCAGCCAAACTACCGGACTAGCGGGGCAGATACTTTTT
CDR3aa: CASSQTTGLAGQILF

j_gene: TRBJ1-6
v_gene: TRBV19
d_gene: -
abundance: -
CDR3nt: TGTGCCAGTAGTATGGGGCAGTATTCACCCCTCCACTTT
CDR3aa: CASSMGQYSPLHF

j_gene: TRBJ2-7
v_gene: TRBV5-6
d_gene: -
abundance: -
CDR3nt: TGTGCCAGCAGCTTAACGCGGGTATCCTACGAGCAGTACTTC
CDR3aa: CASSLTRVSYEQYF

j_gene: TRBJ2-2
v_gene: TRBV6-6
d_gene: -
abundance: -
CDR3nt: TGTGCCAGCAGAGCACCAAAACTCGAGAACACCGGGGAGCTGTTTTTT
CDR3aa: CASRAPKLENTGELFF

j_gene: TRBJ1-2
v_gene: TRBV18
d_gene: TRBD1
abundance: -
CDR3nt: TGTGCCAGCACTCCGGGACAGGATTATGGCTACACCTTC
CDR3aa: CASTPGQDYGYTF

j_gene: TRBJ1-2
v_gene: TRBV6-1
d_gene: -
abundance: once
CDR3nt: TGTGCCAGCATACAGGGTATTCACTATGGCTACACCTTC
CDR3aa: CASIQGIHYGYTF

j_gene: TRBJ2-7
v_gene: TRBV21-1
d_gene: -
abundance: once
CDR3nt: TGTGCCAGCAGCAAAGGGGTACCGGGACAGGGCAGCTACGAGCAGTACTTC
CDR3aa: CASSKGVPGQGSYEQYF

j_gene: TRBJ2-2
v_gene: TRBV4-2
d_gene: -
abundance: once
CDR3nt: TGTGCCAGCAGCCAAGCCCGAGGGAGAGGAAACACCGGGGAGCTGTTTTTT
CDR3aa: CASSQARGRGNTGELFF

j_gene: TRBJ1-5
v_gene: TRBV5-5
d_gene: -
abundance: -
CDR3nt: TGTGCCAGCAGCTTCGTGTCAGATAGCAATCAGCCCCAGCATTTT
CDR3aa: CASSFVSDSNQPQHF